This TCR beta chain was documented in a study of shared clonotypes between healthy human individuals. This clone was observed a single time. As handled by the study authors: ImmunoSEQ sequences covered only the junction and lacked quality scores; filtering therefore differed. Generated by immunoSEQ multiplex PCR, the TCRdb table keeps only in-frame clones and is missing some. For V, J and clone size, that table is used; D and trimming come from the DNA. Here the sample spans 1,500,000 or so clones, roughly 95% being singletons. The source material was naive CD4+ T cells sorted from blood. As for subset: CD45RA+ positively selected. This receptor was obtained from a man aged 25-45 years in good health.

The DNA for the CDR3 is TGTGCCAGCAAAGAGGGAGCGGGCACAGATACGCAGTATTTT. It is translated as CASKEGAGTDTQYF. V usage is TRBV2 and J usage is TRBJ2-3, with D possibly being TRBD2 (5 bases). In germline, CDR1 is SNHLY, CDR2 FYNNEI. Trimming pared 7 bases from V and 1 base from J, leaving 12 bases between. CDR3 length: 14 amino acids.